This T cell receptor beta chain originates from a study of T cell responses to AZD1222 COVID-19 vaccine. Study results and limitations: Only a handful of AZD1222 recipients, more than five in all, had baseline seropositivity. Nearly half of spike-specific TCRs reportedly target variant regions that are unmutated in the B.1.351 and B.1.1.7 variants. Receipt of two AZD1222 doses was followed by a rise in Spike-specific TCR breadth and depth.

Germline CDR1 and CDR2: MDHEN and SYDVKM. The CDR3 extends over 12 amino acids. Trimming stripped 10 bases from V and 7 bases from J, with 13 bases between. Profiled with immunoSEQ multiplex PCR; TCRdb holds only in-frame clones, not every one. Of over 100,000 clones listed, roughly 88% are singletons. To note about this clone: Its specificity is unknown.

The receptor comes from an adult in good health. The gene calls are TRBV28 and TRBJ2-2, with D perhaps given as TRBD1 or TRBD2 (5 bases each). The sequences come from peripheral blood, collected on day 0 of AZD1222 vaccination. The CDR3 coding sequence is TGTGCCACCACGGTGGGGGTCGGGGAGCTGTTTTTT. It encodes CATTVGVGELFF.